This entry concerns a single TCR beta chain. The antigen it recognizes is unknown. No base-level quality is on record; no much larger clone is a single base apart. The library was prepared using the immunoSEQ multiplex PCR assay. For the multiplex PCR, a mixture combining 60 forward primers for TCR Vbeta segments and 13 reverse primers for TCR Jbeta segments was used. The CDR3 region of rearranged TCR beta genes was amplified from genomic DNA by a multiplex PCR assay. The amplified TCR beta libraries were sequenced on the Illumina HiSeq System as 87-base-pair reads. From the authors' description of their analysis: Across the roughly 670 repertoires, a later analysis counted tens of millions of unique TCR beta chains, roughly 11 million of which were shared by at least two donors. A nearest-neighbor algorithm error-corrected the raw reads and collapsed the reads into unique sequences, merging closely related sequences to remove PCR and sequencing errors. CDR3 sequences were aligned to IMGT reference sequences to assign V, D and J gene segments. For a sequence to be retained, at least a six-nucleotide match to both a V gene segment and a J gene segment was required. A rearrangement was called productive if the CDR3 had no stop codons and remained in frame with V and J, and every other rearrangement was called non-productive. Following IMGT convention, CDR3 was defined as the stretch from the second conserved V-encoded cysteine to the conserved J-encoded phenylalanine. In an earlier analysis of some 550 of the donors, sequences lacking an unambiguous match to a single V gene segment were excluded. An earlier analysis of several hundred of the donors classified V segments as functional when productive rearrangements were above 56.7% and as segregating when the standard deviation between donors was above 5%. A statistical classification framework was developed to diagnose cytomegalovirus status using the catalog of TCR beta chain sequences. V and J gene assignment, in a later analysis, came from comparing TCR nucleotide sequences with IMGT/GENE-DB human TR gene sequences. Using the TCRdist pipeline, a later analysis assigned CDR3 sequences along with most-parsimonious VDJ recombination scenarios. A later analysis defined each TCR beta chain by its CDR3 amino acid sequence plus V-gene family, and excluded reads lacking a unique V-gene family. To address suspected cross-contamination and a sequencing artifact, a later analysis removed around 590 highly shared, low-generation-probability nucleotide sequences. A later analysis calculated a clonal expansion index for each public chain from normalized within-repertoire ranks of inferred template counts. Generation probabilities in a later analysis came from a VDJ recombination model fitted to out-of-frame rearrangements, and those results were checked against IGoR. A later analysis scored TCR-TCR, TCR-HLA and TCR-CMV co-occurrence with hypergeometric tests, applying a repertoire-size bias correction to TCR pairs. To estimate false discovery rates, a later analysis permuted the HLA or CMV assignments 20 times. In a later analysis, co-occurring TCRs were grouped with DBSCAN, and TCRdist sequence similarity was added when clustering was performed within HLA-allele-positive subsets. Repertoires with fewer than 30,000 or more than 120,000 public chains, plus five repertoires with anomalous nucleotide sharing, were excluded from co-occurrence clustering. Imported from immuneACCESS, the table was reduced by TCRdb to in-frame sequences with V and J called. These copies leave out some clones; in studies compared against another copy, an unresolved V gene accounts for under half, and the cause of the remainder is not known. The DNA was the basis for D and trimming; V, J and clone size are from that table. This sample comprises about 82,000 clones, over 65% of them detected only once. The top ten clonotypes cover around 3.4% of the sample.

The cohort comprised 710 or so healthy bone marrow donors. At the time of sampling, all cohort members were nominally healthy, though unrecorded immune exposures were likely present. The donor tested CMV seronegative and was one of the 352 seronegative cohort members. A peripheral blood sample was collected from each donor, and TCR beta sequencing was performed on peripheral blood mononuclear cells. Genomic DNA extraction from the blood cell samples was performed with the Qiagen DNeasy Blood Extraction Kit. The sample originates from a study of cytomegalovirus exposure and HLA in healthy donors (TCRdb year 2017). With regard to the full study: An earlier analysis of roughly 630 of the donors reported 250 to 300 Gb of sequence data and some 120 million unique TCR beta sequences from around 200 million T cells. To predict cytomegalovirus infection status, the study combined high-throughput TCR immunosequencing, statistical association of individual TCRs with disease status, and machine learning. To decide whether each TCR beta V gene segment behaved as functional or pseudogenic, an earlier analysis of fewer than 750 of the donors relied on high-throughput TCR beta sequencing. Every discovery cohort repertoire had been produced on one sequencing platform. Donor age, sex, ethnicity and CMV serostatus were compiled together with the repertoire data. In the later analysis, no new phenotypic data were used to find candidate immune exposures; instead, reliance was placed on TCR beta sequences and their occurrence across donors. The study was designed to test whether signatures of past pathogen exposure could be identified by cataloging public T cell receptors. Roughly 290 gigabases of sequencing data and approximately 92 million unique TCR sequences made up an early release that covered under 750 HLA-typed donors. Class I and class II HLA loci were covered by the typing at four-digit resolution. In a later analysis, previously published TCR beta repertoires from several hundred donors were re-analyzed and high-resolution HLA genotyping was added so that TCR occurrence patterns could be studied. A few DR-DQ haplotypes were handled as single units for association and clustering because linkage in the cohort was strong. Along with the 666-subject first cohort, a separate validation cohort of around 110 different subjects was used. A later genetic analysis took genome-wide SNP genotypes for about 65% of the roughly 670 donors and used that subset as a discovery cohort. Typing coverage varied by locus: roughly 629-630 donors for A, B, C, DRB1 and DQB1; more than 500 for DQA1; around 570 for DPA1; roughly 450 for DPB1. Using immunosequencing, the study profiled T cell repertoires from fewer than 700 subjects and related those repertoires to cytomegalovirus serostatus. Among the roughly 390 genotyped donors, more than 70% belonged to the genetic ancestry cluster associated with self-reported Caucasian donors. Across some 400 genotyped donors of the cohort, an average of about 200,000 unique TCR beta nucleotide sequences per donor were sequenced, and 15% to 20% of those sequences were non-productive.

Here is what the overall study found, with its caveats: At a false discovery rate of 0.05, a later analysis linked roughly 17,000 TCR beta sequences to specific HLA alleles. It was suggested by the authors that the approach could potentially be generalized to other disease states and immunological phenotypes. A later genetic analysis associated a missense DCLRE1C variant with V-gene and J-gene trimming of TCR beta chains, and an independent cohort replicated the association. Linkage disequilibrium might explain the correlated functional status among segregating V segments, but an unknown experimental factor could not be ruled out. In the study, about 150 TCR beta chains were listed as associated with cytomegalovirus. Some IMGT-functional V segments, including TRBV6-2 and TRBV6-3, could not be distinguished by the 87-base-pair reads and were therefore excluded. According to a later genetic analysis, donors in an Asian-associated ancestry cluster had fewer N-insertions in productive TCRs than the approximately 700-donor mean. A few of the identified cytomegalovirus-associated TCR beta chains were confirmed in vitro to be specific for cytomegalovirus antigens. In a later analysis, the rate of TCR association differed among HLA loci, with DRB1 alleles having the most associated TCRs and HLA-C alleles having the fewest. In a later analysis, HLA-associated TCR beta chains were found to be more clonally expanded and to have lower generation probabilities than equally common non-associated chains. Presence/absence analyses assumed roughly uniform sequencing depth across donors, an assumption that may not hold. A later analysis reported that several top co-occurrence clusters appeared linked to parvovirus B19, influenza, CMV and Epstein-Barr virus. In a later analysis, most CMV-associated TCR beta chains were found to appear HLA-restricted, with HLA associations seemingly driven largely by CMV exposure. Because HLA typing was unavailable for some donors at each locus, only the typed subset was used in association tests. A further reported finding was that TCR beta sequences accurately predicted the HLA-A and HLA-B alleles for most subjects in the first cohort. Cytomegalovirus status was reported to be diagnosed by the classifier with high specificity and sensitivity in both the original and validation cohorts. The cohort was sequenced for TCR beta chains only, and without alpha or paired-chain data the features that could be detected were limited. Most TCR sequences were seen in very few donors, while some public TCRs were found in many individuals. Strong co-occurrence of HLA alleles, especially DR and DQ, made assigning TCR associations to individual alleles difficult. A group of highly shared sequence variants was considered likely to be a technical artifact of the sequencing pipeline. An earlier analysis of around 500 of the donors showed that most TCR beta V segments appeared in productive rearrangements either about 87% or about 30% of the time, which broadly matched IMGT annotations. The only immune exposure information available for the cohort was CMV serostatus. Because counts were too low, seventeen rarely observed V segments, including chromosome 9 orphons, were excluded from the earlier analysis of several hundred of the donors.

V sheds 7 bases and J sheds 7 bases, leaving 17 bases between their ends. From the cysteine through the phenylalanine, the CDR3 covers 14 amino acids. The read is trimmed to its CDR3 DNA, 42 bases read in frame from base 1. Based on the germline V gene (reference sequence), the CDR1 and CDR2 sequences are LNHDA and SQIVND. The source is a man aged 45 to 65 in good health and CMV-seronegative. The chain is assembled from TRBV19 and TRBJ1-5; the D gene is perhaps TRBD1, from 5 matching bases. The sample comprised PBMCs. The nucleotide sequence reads TGTGCCAGTACCGGAGGGGAGGGTAGACAGCCCCAGCATTTT. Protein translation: CASTGGEGRQPQHF.